This record looks at one T cell receptor beta chain sequence and its context. What it binds is not known. TCR beta CDR3 regions were amplified from RNA transcripts. Using the HTBI primer set, a first-round RT-PCR was run on the TCR CDR3. One entry per CDR3 protein results from TCRdb running MiXCR on the multiplex PCR reads. Here the sample spans a few hundred thousand distinct CDR3 sequences, about 13% being singletons. The sample belongs to a study of T cells in Graves' hyperthyroidism and ophthalmopathy. Broader study findings: Using 13 V-J features, a model discriminated ophthalmopathy from stable hyperthyroidism.

Germline V gives CDR1 MGHRA, CDR2 YSYEKL. CDR3 size: 15 residues. Trimming cost V 4 bases and J 4 bases; bases outside gene matches: 7. Sequencing used blood. The V and J genes are TRBV4-1 and TRBJ2-5; TRBD1 matches 9 bases. The TCR sequence derives from a woman in her 40s with Graves' ophthalmopathy. The CDR3 coding sequence is TGCGCCAGCAGCCGATACAGGGGGCAGGGAGAGACCCAGTACTTC. This translates into CASSRYRGQGETQYF.